A selection of T cell receptor beta chains follows, all from one sample in a study of blood T cell repertoires in COVID-19. Assay used: immunoSEQ multiplex PCR; TCRdb lists only in-frame clones, some missing. Among 70,000 or so clones, about nine tenths were seen once, and the ten largest hold around 1.6%. Material: peripheral blood. The receptors were sampled from a man aged 45-65 years with acute or convalescent COVID-19. Each CDR3 is given with its conserved first and last residue. D genes are given only for firm matches. Expanded clones get a size class; other rows say once, few or many, or leave the size out.

J: TRBJ2-7
D: TRBD1
V: TRBV28
size: .
DNA: TGTGCCAGCTCCGGGACAGGGGCAGGCGAGCAGTACTTC
CDR3: CASSGTGAGEQYF

J: TRBJ2-1
D: TRBD2
V: TRBV9
size: .
DNA: TGTGCCAGCAGCATCGGGACTAGCGGGAGAGGTAATGAGCAGTTCTTC
CDR3: CASSIGTSGRGNEQFF

J: TRBJ2-5
D: TRBD2
V: TRBV24-1
size: few
DNA: TGTGCCACCAGTGACACCCTAGCGGAGCCCCAAGAGACCCAGTACTTC
CDR3: CATSDTLAEPQETQYF

J: TRBJ2-3
D: .
V: TRBV18
size: .
DNA: TGTGCCAGCTCACTCGGCAGGGTGGACACAGATACGCAGTATTTT
CDR3: CASSLGRVDTDTQYF

J: TRBJ1-5
D: TRBD1
V: TRBV5-1
size: .
DNA: TGCGCCAGCAGCTTGGGACAGGGCCTCAATCAGCCCCAGCATTTT
CDR3: CASSLGQGLNQPQHF

J: TRBJ1-2
D: TRBD1
V: TRBV2
size: .
DNA: TGTGCCAGCAGTGCCCACGGGACAGTTAACTATGGCTACACCTTC
CDR3: CASSAHGTVNYGYTF

J: TRBJ1-1
D: .
V: TRBV27
size: .
DNA: TGTGCCAGCAGTTGGGGGGGGTACAACACTGAAGCTTTCTTT
CDR3: CASSWGGYNTEAFF

J: TRBJ1-5
D: .
V: TRBV12-3/TRBV12-4
size: few
DNA: TGTGCCAGCAGTTCGGGCGGGTGGCCCCAGCATTTT
CDR3: CASSSGGWPQHF

J: TRBJ2-1
D: TRBD2
V: TRBV27
size: once
DNA: TGTGCCAGCAGCGCCGGGACTAGCGGGCACAATGAGCAGTTCTTC
CDR3: CASSAGTSGHNEQFF

J: TRBJ1-2
D: .
V: TRBV7-9
size: .
DNA: TGTGCCAGCAGCATTCAGACGGGACACAAGAACTATGGCTACACCTTC
CDR3: CASSIQTGHKNYGYTF

J: TRBJ2-1
D: .
V: TRBV20-1
size: .
DNA: TGCAGTGCTAGTTTCTCAGCGTACAATGAGCAGTTCTTC
CDR3: CSASFSAYNEQFF

J: TRBJ1-5
D: TRBD1
V: TRBV15
size: .
DNA: TGTGCCACCAGCAGACGGGCAGGGGGCTACAATCAGCCCCAGCATTTT
CDR3: CATSRRAGGYNQPQHF

J: TRBJ2-3
D: .
V: TRBV5-1
size: .
DNA: TGCGCCAGCAGCTTGGTATCAGGGAGGCATCACACAGATACGCAGTATTTT
CDR3: CASSLVSGRHHTDTQYF

J: TRBJ2-6
D: TRBD1
V: TRBV4-3
size: .
DNA: TGCGCCAGCAGCCGGATAGGGACAGACTCTTGGGCCAACGTCCTGACTTTC
CDR3: CASSRIGTDSWANVLTF

J: TRBJ1-1
D: TRBD1
V: TRBV11-2
size: .
DNA: TGTGCCAGCAGCTTTGGACAGGGGACATTCGCGGGGTGGGCCACTGAAGCTTTCTTT
CDR3: CASSFGQGTFAGWATEAFF

J: TRBJ2-1
D: TRBD2
V: TRBV6-2/TRBV6-3
size: .
DNA: TGTGCCAGCAGTTACGAGGGGACTAGCTCTTTCAATGAGCAGTTCTTC
CDR3: CASSYEGTSSFNEQFF

J: TRBJ2-3
D: .
V: TRBV7-9
size: once
DNA: TGTGCCAGCAGCCACACAGATACGCAGTATTTT
CDR3: CASSHTDTQYF

J: TRBJ2-5
D: .
V: TRBV27
size: .
DNA: TGTGCCAGCAGTTTATCGAATCGAAGGGGTCAAGAGACCCAGTACTTC
CDR3: CASSLSNRRGQETQYF

J: TRBJ1-5
D: .
V: TRBV4-1
size: .
DNA: TGCGCCAGCAGCCTGACGGGACAAGGCAATCAGCCCCAGCATTTT
CDR3: CASSLTGQGNQPQHF

J: TRBJ1-1
D: .
V: TRBV9
size: .
DNA: TGTGCCAGCAGCGTTAGCCTACAGGGCTTGAACACTGAAGCTTTCTTT
CDR3: CASSVSLQGLNTEAFF

J: TRBJ1-1
D: .
V: TRBV7-2
size: .
DNA: TGTGCCAGCAGCTTATCGGACAGAGCCACTGAAGCTTTCTTT
CDR3: CASSLSDRATEAFF

J: TRBJ2-3
D: .
V: TRBV28
size: .
DNA: TGTGCCAGCACTTCGACAGGAGCCTTTGTACCAGGGGAAACGCAGTATTTT
CDR3: CASTSTGAFVPGETQYF

J: TRBJ1-2
D: .
V: TRBV6-2/TRBV6-3
size: .
DNA: TGTGCCAGCAGTTACGCAGGGAACTATGGCTACACCTTC
CDR3: CASSYAGNYGYTF

J: TRBJ2-2
D: TRBD1
V: TRBV5-1
size: .
DNA: TGCGCCAGCAGCAGAGGACAGGGGAACACCGGGGAGCTGTTTTTT
CDR3: CASSRGQGNTGELFF

J: TRBJ1-5
D: TRBD1
V: TRBV19
size: .
DNA: TGTGCCAGTAGGCAGGGGGTCAATCAGCCCCAGCATTTT
CDR3: CASRQGVNQPQHF

J: TRBJ1-4
D: .
V: TRBV19
size: once
DNA: TGTGCCAGTACAGACGGCTCCGGGCTGTTTTTT
CDR3: CASTDGSGLFF

J: TRBJ1-4
D: TRBD1
V: TRBV7-8
size: .
DNA: TGTGCCAGCAGCTTACGGGACAGGGCGAGTGAAAAACTGTTTTTT
CDR3: CASSLRDRASEKLFF

J: TRBJ1-3
D: .
V: TRBV28
size: .
DNA: TGTGCCAGCAGTCCGGGACAAACTGGAAACACCATATATTTT
CDR3: CASSPGQTGNTIYF

J: TRBJ1-4
D: .
V: TRBV4-2
size: once
DNA: TGTGCCAGCAGCCAAGGACAGTCGGAAAAACTGTTTTTT
CDR3: CASSQGQSEKLFF

J: TRBJ2-7
D: .
V: TRBV9
size: .
DNA: TGTGCCAGCAGCGGTCCGGCCGGGACAAGCTACGAGCAGTACTTC
CDR3: CASSGPAGTSYEQYF

J: TRBJ2-2
D: .
V: TRBV7-2
size: .
DNA: TGTGCCAGCAGCCAGGGGCAGCCTGGGGCCGGGGAGCTGTTTTTT
CDR3: CASSQGQPGAGELFF

J: TRBJ2-7
D: TRBD2
V: TRBV7-2
size: few
DNA: TGTGCCAGCAGCTTTGAGGGGGGACTAGATATCGGCGAGCAGTACTTC
CDR3: CASSFEGGLDIGEQYF

J: TRBJ2-7
D: .
V: TRBV19
size: .
DNA: TGTGCCAGAATTAAACGGGTTGGGGGCCCAAGCTCCTACGAGCAGTACTTC
CDR3: CARIKRVGGPSSYEQYF

J: TRBJ1-5
D: .
V: TRBV19
size: .
DNA: TGTGCCAGTAGTATCGGTCACAATCAGCCCCAGCATTTT
CDR3: CASSIGHNQPQHF

J: TRBJ2-1
D: TRBD2
V: TRBV7-3
size: few
DNA: TGTGCCAGCAGAGAAAGGGCTGGGAGGGGCAATGAGCAGTTCTTC
CDR3: CASRERAGRGNEQFF

J: TRBJ2-4
D: TRBD2
V: TRBV15
size: once
DNA: TGTGCCACCAGTCGGGGACTAGCGGGAGGGCATGGAGGCATTCAGTACTTC
CDR3: CATSRGLAGGHGGIQYF

J: TRBJ1-2
D: .
V: TRBV10-3
size: .
DNA: TGTGCCACTGGGACAACTACTAACTATGGCTACACCTTC
CDR3: CATGTTTNYGYTF

J: TRBJ2-3
D: TRBD2
V: TRBV7-6
size: .
DNA: TGTGCCAGCACGCGAAGACCCGGGACTAGCGGGACGAAGGGTACAGATACGCAGTATTTT
CDR3: CASTRRPGTSGTKGTDTQYF

J: TRBJ2-1
D: TRBD2
V: TRBV11-2
size: once
DNA: TGTGCCAGCAGCTCCCAAGCAGGGCTAGCGGGAGCGAACAATGAGCAGTTCTTC
CDR3: CASSSQAGLAGANNEQFF

J: TRBJ2-1
D: .
V: TRBV11-3
size: .
DNA: TGTGCCAGCAGCCGGGGACAATTCTACAATGAGCAGTTCTTC
CDR3: CASSRGQFYNEQFF

J: TRBJ2-3
D: .
V: TRBV5-4
size: .
DNA: TGTGCCAGCAGCTTGGACGGAGGGGTAGTATGGGATACGCAGTATTTT
CDR3: CASSLDGGVVWDTQYF

J: TRBJ2-1
D: .
V: TRBV27
size: once
DNA: TGTGCCAGCAGTCCCCCGGAGGGGTCCTACAATGAGCAGTTCTTC
CDR3: CASSPPEGSYNEQFF

J: TRBJ1-5
D: .
V: TRBV4-1
size: .
DNA: TGCGCCAGCAGCCAATACAGGAGAAGCAATCAGCCCCAGCATTTT
CDR3: CASSQYRRSNQPQHF